The next 3 T cell receptor beta chains were all read from a single sample in a study of OX40 agonist ivuxolimab in advanced cancers. TCRdb's table, derived via immunoSEQ multiplex PCR, lists solely in-frame clones and lacks some. The sample contains under 100,000 clones, over 75% of which appear only once. Sequencing was performed on CD4+ or CD8+ T cells sorted from blood, taken in a trial of the OX40 agonist ivuxolimab. These TCRs come from an adult with an advanced solid tumor such as melanoma, head and neck, liver or kidney cancer.

The chain links TRBV30 to TRBJ2-5, with D perhaps given as TRBD1 or TRBD2 (5 bases each). The assigned J gene may be wrong: the sequence end matches TRBJ2-7 better. This CDR3 has 13 residues. The germline V gene has CDR1 GTSNPN and CDR2 SVGIG (reference sequence). The CDR3 here is CAWSRGANYEQYF. The CDR3 region has the DNA TGTGCCTGGAGTAGAGGGGCAAACTACGAGCAGTACTTC.

The chain couples TRBV6-1 to TRBJ1-1; 7 nucleotides agree with TRBD1. This CDR3 has 13 amino acids. V dropped 6 bases and J dropped 4; count of bases not matched to a gene: 5. Germline CDR1 MNHNS, CDR2 SASEGT. CDR3 sequence reads: CASRVGGSTEAFF. CDR3 DNA sequence: TGTGCCAGCAGGGTAGGGGGCAGCACTGAAGCTTTCTTT.

CDR3 nucleotides: TGTGCCAGCTCGCCTAGGGTCGGGTTAGTGATATGGTATGGCTACACCTTC. This encodes CASSPRVGLVIWYGYTF. J is TRBJ1-2 and V is TRBV18, with D hard to call. The CDR3 runs 17 residues. Germline CDR1 reads KGHSH; CDR2 reads LQKENI. V lost 6 bases, J lost 5 bases, and 25 bases lay in between. The complete variable domain, with remaining parts taken from reference TRBV18 and TRBJ1-2, reads NAGVMQNPRHLVRRRGQEARLRCSPMKGHSHVYWYRQLPEEGLKFMVYLQKENIIDESGMPKERFSAEFPKEGPSILRIQQVVRGDSAAYFCASSPRVGLVIWYGYTFGSGTRLTVV.